The text below deals with one TCR beta chain. Its antigen is currently unknown. The V end lost 2 bases, the J end lost 4 bases, and 14 bases lay between the germline ends. The V gene's germline CDR1 is SGHAT and CDR2 FQNNGV. The length of the CDR3 is 15 residues. 5'RACE with constant-segment primers yielded barcoded, UMI-tagged TCR alpha and TCR beta cDNA libraries. MiXCR, applied by TCRdb to the 5' RACE reads, yields one record per CDR3 protein. Of 400,000 to 500,000 distinct CDR3 sequences in the sample, around 20% were seen once. The data belong to a study of T-cell memory formation after mild COVID-19. Overall study context: Largely, TCR clusters stayed within a single donor.

Findings and limits, study-wide: Nothing confirmed that second-wave clones peaking on day 37 were specific for SARS-CoV-2. For contracting clones, CD4+ ones sat mainly in CM and EM, CD8+ in EMRA.

The source material was PBMCs or a T cell subset sorted from them (not recorded which). This clonotype was sampled from an adult woman who had mild COVID-19 (a few samples of this study predate the infection). Cell type and time point are not known. The chain is built from TRBV11-2 and TRBJ1-1; D is ambiguous. For the CDR3, the DNA is TGTGCCAGCAGCTTAAGTCCTGGGGTGGTCACTGAAGCTTTCTTT. This sequence encodes CASSLSPGVVTEAFF. Full variable domain (outside the CDR3, taken from reference TRBV11-2 and TRBJ1-1): EAGVAQSPRYKIIEKRQSVAFWCNPISGHATLYWYQQILGQGPKLLIQFQNNGVVDDSQLPKDRFSAERLKGVDSTLKIQPAKLEDSAVYLCASSLSPGVVTEAFFGQGTRLTVV.